The next 3 T cell receptor beta chains were all read from a single sample in a study of T cells in Graves' hyperthyroidism and ophthalmopathy (dated by TCRdb to the late 2010s). The method behind the library was multiplex PCR. TCRdb records Illumina HiSeq 2000 as the sequencer. The TCR beta CDR3 regions were amplified from the RNA transcripts. The first round of RT-PCR for the TCR CDR3 was performed with the HTBI primer set and the Qiagen OneStep RT-PCR kit. The public sequencing data were trimmed at Q25 with fastp and processed into clonotypes with MiXCR by TCRdb, which kept only in-frame beta chains. Rows matching on CDR3 protein sequence are summarized as one entry with the most common DNA and genes. Across this sample there are about 410,000 distinct CDR3 sequences, with roughly 14% seen only once. The top ten constitute roughly an eighth of the sample. The sequenced sample consisted of blood. The source is a man between 18 and 29 years old with Graves' ophthalmopathy.

Many counts were recorded for this clonotype. The genes are TRBV7-2 and TRBJ2-2; 9 positions agree with TRBD2. Germline V gene data show CDR1 as SGHTA and CDR2 as FQGNSA. After removal of 1 base from V and 2 bases from J, the junction contained 2 bases not matched to a gene. The CDR3 is 16 amino acids. The CDR3 here is CASSLVAGANTGELFF. In nucleotides, the CDR3 is TGTGCCAGCAGCTTAGTAGCGGGGGCCAACACCGGGGAGCTGTTTTTT.

This clonotype showed up many times. This chain links TRBV3-1 with TRBJ2-1; no clear D gene. CDR1 and CDR2 from the germline V gene are LGHDT and YNNKEL (reference sequence). Trimming cost V 0 bases and J 6 bases, with 12 bases left between them. The CDR3 loop spans 15 amino acids. The CDR3 DNA follows: TGTGCCAGCAGCCAAGACCCGTTCCCTGGCAATGAGCAGTTCTTC. Its protein is CASSQDPFPGNEQFF.

In its sample, this clonotype was seen many times. The chain couples TRBV12-3 or TRBV12-4 to TRBJ2-1, with 8 nucleotides matching TRBD1. This CDR3 is 15 amino acids long. V trimming: 1 base; J trimming: 4 bases; junction bases outside the gene matches: 3. CDR3 in DNA: TGTGCCAGCAGTTTAGGGACAGGGTCGTACAATGAGCAGTTCTTC. This encodes CASSLGTGSYNEQFF.